This T cell receptor (beta chain) was observed in a study of cytomegalovirus exposure and HLA in healthy donors. This donor lacks a recorded CMV serostatus. V shed 3 bases and J shed 2 bases, with 17 bases lying between them. The CDR3 covers 17 residues. Germline loops: CDR1 KGHSH, CDR2 LQKENI. Remarks on this clone: What it binds is unknown.

Both 60 Vbeta primers and 13 Jbeta primers went into the PCR. Clones were read by immunoSEQ multiplex PCR, and TCRdb kept only the in-frame ones, dropping some. Found here are about 91,000 clones, around 67% of them singletons; the top ten hold about 2.3%. Regarding the study as a whole: TCR beta V segments were, for the most part, productive about 87% or about 30% of the time in an earlier analysis. Approximately 17,000 TCR beta sequences were associated with HLA alleles at 0.05 false discovery rate in a later analysis. Later on, a genetic analysis was performed. It linked a missense variant in DCLRE1C with V- and J-gene trimming of TCR beta.

The chain joins TRBV18 to TRBJ1-3, with a possible D match to TRBD1 (6 bases). Sequencing was performed on PBMCs. The source is a human donor in good health. CDR3 region: CASSPWTAQSAGNTIYF. The CDR3 coding sequence is TGTGCCAGCTCACCCTGGACAGCCCAAAGCGCTGGAAACACCATATATTTT.